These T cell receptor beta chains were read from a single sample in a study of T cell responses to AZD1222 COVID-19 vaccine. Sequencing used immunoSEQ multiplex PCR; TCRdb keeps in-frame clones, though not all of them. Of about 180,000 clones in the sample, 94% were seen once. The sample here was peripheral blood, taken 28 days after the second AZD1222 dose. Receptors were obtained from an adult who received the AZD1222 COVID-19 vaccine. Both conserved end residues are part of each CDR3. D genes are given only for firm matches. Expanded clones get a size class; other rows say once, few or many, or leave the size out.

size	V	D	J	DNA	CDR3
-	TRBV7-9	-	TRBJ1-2	TGTGCCAGCAGCTCTGTGGGGCAGGGAGCTTCCCTTCGCTACACCTTC	CASSSVGQGASLRYTF
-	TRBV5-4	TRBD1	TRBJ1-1	TGTGCCAGCAGCTGGATACAGGGGGGGACTGAAGCTTTCTTT	CASSWIQGGTEAFF
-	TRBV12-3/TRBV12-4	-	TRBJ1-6	TGTGCCAGCAGTTTAGCCAGGGATCGAACCCACTTT	CASSLARDRTHF
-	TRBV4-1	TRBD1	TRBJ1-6	TGCGCCAGCAGCCCCGTCATGACAGGGCCGGGAAATTCACCCCTCCACTTT	CASSPVMTGPGNSPLHF
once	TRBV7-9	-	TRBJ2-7	TGTGCCAGCAGCTTAGCGGGGGTAAGCGGCTACGAGCAGTACTTC	CASSLAGVSGYEQYF
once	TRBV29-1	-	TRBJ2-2	TGCAGCGTCCGGGGAGTCACCGGGGAGCTGTTTTTT	CSVRGVTGELFF
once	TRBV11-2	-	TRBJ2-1	TGTGCCAGCAGCCCCCTAGGACAGAACTACAATGAGCAGTTCTTC	CASSPLGQNYNEQFF
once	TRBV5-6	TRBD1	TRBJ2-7	TGTGCCAGCAGCGCTGGCGACAGGGCGTTTGCCTACGAGCAGTACTTC	CASSAGDRAFAYEQYF
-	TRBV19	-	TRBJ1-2	TGTGCCAGTAGTATAGATCCGAACGGCCTGCCGGGCTACACCTTC	CASSIDPNGLPGYTF
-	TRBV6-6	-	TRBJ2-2	TGTGCCAGCAGTAGTAGCGGTTACACCGGGGAGCTGTTTTTT	CASSSSGYTGELFF
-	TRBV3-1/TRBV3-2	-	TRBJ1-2	TGTGCCAGCAGCCACCTGGGAGGGGATGGCTACACCTTC	CASSHLGGDGYTF
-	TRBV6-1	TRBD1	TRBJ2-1	TGTGCCAGCAGTGATTCACTACTCCGGGACAGGCAGTTCTTC	CASSDSLLRDRQFF
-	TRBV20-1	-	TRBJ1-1	TGCAGTGCTAGTGTAGGGGAAACTGAAGCTTTCTTT	CSASVGETEAFF
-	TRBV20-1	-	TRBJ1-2	TGCAGTGCTAGGTACTATGGCTACACCTTC	CSARYYGYTF
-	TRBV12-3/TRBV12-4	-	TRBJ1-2	TGTGCCAGCAGCCTCGGCCCTGACTATGGCTACACCTTC	CASSLGPDYGYTF
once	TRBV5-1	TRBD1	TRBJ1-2	TGCGCCAGCAGCTTCGGGGACAGCAAAAACTATGGCTACACCTTC	CASSFGDSKNYGYTF
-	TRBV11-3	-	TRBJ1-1	TGTGCCAGCAGAGAAGCCGGTTTTTCAGGGGCCCTGAACACTGAAGCTTTCTTT	CASREAGFSGALNTEAFF
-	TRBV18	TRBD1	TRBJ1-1	TGTGCCAGCTCACCACCCGGGACAGGGCGAACTGAAGCTTTCTTT	CASSPPGTGRTEAFF
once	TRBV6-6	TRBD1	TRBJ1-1	TGTGCCAGCAGTGTCGGGACAGGGGGTACTGAAGCTTTCTTT	CASSVGTGGTEAFF
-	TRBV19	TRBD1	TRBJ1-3	TGTGCCAGTAGTATTCGGACAGGGGGAAGGTCTGGAAACACCATATATTTT	CASSIRTGGRSGNTIYF
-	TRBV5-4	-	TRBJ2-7	TGTGCCAGCAGCTTGTTGTGGGGCTACGAGCAGTACTTC	CASSLLWGYEQYF
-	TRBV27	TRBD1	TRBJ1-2	TGTGCCAGCAGTTGGGGACAGAACTTCTATGGCTACACCTTC	CASSWGQNFYGYTF
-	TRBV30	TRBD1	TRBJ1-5	TGTGCCTGGAGCGGGGGACAGGGCAATCAGCCCCAGCATTTT	CAWSGGQGNQPQHF
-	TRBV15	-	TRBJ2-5	TGTGCCACCAGCAGAGGGCGGGACGGTTTGAAGACCCAGTACTTC	CATSRGRDGLKTQYF
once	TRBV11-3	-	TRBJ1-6	TGTGCCAGCAGGGGGGCGAGCTCACCCCTCCACTTT	CASRGASSPLHF
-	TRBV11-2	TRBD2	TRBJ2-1	TGTGCCAGCAGCTTAGGACTAGCGGGCTCCTACAATGAGCAGTTCTTC	CASSLGLAGSYNEQFF
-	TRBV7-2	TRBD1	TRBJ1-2	TGTGCCAGCAGCTGGGGGACAGGTGGAGGGGGCTACACCTTC	CASSWGTGGGGYTF
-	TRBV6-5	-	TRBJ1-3	TGTGCCAGTCGTCGAGGTCCCAATGGAAACACCATATATTTT	CASRRGPNGNTIYF
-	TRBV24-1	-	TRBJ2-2	TGTGCCACCAGTGACCCCGGGACCCCCAAAAGCACCGGGGAGCTGTTTTTT	CATSDPGTPKSTGELFF
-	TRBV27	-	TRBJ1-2	TGTGCCAGCAGCGTACTCGGGGAGGATGGCTACACCTTC	CASSVLGEDGYTF
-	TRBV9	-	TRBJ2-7	TGTGCCAGCCGCCATCCGGGGAACGAGCAGTACTTC	CASRHPGNEQYF
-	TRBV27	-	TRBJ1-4	TGTGCCAGCAGTTTAACTACTAATGAAAAACTGTTTTTT	CASSLTTNEKLFF
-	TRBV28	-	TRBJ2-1	TGTGCCAGCAGTCATGCGGGAGCGGGGAGGGGGTACAATGAGCAGTTCTTC	CASSHAGAGRGYNEQFF
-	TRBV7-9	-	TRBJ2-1	TGTGCCAGCAGCTTCGGGGGTTCCTACAATGAGCAGTTCTTC	CASSFGGSYNEQFF
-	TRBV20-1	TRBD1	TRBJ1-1	TGCAGTGCTTCGGACAGGGGGGAAGCTTTCTTT	CSASDRGEAFF
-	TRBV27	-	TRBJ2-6	TGTGCCAGCAGTTTATGGGGCAGGGATGGGGCCAACGTCCTGACTTTC	CASSLWGRDGANVLTF
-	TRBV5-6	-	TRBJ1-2	TGTGCCAGCAGCTTGGGAGCAGACAACTATGGCTACACCTTC	CASSLGADNYGYTF
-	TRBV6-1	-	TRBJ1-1	TGTGCCAGCAGTGAAGGTTCGGCGCGAACTGAAGCTTTCTTT	CASSEGSARTEAFF
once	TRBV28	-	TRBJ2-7	TGTGCCAGCACCGGAGGGCTAGCGTCTACCTACGAGCAGTACTTC	CASTGGLASTYEQYF
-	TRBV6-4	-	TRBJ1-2	TGTGCCAGCAGTGACTGGCCGGATTCAAACTATGGCTACACCTTC	CASSDWPDSNYGYTF
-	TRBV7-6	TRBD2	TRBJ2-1	TGTGCCAGCAGCCCACAGGGGACTAGCGGTAACAATGAGCAGTTCTTC	CASSPQGTSGNNEQFF
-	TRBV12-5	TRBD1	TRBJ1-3	TGTGCTAGTGGTTTGGACAGGGGGGGAGGTGGAAACACCATATATTTT	CASGLDRGGGGNTIYF
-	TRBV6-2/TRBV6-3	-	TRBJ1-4	TGTGCCAGCAGTGCCGACGGAAAACTGTTTTTT	CASSADGKLFF
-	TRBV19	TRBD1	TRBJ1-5	TGTGCCAGTACGGGACAGCAATATAGCAATCAGCCCCAGCATTTT	CASTGQQYSNQPQHF
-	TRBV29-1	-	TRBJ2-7	TGCAGCGTTGAAGCAACCGGCTCCTACGAGCAGTACTTC	CSVEATGSYEQYF
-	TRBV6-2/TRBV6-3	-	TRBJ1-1	TGTGCCAGCAGTTACTCAGGGGGATCGGCTGAAGCTTTCTTT	CASSYSGGSAEAFF
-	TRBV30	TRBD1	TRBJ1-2	TGTGCCTGGTCCAGGGGGACCTATGGCTACACCTTC	CAWSRGTYGYTF
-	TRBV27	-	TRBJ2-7	TGTGCCAGCAGTCCGACAGGTTTCTCCTACGAGCAGTACTTC	CASSPTGFSYEQYF
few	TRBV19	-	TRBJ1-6	TGTGCCAGTAGTATGGGCTCTTCAGGTTCACCCCTCCACTTT	CASSMGSSGSPLHF
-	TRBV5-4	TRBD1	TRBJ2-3	TGTGCCAGCAGGGCCGGGACAGGGCTCACAGATACGCAGTATTTT	CASRAGTGLTDTQYF
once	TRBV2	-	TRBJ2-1	TGTGCCAGCAGTGGTGACCCGAGATCGGTTTACAATGAGCAGTTCTTC	CASSGDPRSVYNEQFF
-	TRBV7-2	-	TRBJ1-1	TGTGCCAGCAGCTTGGTGGGAGGACGTGGCGGGGCTTTCTTT	CASSLVGGRGGAFF
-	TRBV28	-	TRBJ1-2	TGTGCCAGCAGTTTATCTCCGGGGCGCTACACCTTC	CASSLSPGRYTF
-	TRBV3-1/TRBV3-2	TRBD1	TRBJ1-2	TGTGCCAGCAGCCAAGGGGACAGCTATGGCTACACCTTC	CASSQGDSYGYTF
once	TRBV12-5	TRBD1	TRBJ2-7	TGTGCTAGTGGTTTGGCCGGACAGGGGGACTCCTACGAGCAGTACTTC	CASGLAGQGDSYEQYF
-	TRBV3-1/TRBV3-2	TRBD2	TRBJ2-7	TGTGCCAGCAGCCGCCGACTAGCGGGAAACGAGCAGTACTTC	CASSRRLAGNEQYF
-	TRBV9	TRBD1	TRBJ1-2	TGTGCCAGCAGCTCGGACAGGGGGTATGGCTACACCTTC	CASSSDRGYGYTF